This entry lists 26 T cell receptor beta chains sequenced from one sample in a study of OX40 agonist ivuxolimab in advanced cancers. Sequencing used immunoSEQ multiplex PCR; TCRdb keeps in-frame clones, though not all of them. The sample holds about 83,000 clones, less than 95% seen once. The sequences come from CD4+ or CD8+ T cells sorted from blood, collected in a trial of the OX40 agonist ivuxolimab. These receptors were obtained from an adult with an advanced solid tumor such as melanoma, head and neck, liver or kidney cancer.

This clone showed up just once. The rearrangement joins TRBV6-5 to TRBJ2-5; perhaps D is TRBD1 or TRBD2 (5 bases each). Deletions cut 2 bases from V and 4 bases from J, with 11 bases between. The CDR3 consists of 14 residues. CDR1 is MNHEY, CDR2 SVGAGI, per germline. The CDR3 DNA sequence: TGTGCCAGCAGTTACAGGGGCGCGGGAGAGACCCAGTACTTC. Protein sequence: CASSYRGAGETQYF.

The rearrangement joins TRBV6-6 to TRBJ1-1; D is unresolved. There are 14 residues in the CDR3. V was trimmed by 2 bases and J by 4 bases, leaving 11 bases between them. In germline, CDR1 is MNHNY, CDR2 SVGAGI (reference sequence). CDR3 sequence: CASSYEWEGTEAFF. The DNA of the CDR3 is TGTGCCAGCAGTTACGAATGGGAAGGCACTGAAGCTTTCTTT.

The chain's CDR3 is CASSQAPPGFREAFF. In nucleotides, the CDR3 is TGTGCCAGCAGCCAAGCCCCCCCAGGTTTTCGCGAAGCTTTCTTT. J is TRBJ1-1 and V is TRBV4-2; no clear D gene. Germline-derived CDR1 and CDR2 are LGHNA and YNFKEQ. Trimming removed 1 base at V and 8 bases at J, with 17 bases between. The CDR3 sequence is 15 residues long.

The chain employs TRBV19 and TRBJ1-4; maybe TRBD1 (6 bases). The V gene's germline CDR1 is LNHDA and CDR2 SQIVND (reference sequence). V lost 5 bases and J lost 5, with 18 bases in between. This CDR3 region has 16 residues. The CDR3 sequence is CASSFRQAHMNEKLFF. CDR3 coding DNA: TGTGCCAGTAGTTTCCGACAGGCGCACATGAATGAAAAACTGTTTTTT.

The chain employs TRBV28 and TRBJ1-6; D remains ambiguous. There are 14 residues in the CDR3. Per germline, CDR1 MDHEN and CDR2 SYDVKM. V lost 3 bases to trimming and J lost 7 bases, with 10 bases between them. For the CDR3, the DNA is TGTGCCAGCAGTTTGACCTCGGGGAATTCACCCCTCCACTTT. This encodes CASSLTSGNSPLHF.

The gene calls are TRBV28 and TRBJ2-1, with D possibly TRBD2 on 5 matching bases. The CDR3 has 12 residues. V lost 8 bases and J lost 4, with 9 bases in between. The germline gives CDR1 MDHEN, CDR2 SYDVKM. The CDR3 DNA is TGTGCCAGCGGGAGTCCTTACAATGAGCAGTTCTTC. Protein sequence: CASGSPYNEQFF. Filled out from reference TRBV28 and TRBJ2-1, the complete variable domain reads DVKVTQSSRYLVKRTGEKVFLECVQDMDHENMFWYRQDPGLGLRLIYFSYDVKMKEKGDIPEGYSVSREKKERFSLILESASTNQTSMYLCASGSPYNEQFFGPGTRLTVL.

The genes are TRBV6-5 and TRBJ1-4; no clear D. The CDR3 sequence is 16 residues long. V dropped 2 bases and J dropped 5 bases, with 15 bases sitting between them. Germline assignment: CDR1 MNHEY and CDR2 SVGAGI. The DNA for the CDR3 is TGTGCCAGCAGTTACCATTCCGGGCAGACGAATGAAAAACTGTTTTTT. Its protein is CASSYHSGQTNEKLFF.

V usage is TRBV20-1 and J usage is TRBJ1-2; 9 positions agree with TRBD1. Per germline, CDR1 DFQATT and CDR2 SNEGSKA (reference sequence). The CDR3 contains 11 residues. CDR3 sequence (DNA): TGCAGGACAGGGGGGGGCTATGGCTACACCTTC. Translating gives CRTGGGYGYTF.

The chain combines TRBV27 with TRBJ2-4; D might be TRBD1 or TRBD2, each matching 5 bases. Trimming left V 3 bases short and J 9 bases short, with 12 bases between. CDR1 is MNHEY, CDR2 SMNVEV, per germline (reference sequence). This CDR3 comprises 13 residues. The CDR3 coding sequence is TGTGCCAGCAGTTTGGGACGCGCCGGCATTCAGTACTTC. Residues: CASSLGRAGIQYF.

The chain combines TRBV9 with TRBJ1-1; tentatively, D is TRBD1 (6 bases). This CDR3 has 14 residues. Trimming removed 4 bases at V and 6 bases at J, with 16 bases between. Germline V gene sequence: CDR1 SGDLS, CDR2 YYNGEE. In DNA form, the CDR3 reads TGTGCCAGCAGCCCAGGGGACTTCGAAGCTGAAGCTTTCTTT. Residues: CASSPGDFEAEAFF.

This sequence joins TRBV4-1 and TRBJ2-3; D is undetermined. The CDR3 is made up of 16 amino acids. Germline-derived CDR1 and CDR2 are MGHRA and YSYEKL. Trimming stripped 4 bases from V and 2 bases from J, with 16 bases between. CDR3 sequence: CASSPLLDWDTDTQYF. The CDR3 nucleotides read TGCGCCAGCAGCCCCCTACTCGACTGGGACACAGATACGCAGTATTTT.

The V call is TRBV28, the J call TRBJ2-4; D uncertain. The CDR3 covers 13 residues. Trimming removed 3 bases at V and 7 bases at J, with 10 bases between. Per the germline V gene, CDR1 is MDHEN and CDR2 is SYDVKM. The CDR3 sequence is CASSLAGGNIQYF. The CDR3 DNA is TGTGCCAGCAGTTTGGCCGGTGGGAACATTCAGTACTTC.

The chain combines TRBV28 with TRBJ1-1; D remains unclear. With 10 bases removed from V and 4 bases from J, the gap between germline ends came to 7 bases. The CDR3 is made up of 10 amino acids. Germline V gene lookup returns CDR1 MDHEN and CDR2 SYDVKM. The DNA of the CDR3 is TGTGCCACCCGGCTCACTGAAGCTTTCTTT. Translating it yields CATRLTEAFF.

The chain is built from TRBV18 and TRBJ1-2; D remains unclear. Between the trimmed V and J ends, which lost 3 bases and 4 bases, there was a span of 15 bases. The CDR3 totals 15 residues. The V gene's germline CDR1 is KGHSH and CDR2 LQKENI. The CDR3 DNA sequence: TGTGCCAGCTCACCTCTGAAGACTGATACCTATGGCTACACCTTC. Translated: CASSPLKTDTYGYTF.

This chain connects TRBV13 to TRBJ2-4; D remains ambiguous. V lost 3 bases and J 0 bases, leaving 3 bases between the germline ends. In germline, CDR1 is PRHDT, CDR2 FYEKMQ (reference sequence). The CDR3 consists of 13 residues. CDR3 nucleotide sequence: TGTGCCAGCAGCTTTCGAGCCAAAAACATTCAGTACTTC. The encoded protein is CASSFRAKNIQYF.

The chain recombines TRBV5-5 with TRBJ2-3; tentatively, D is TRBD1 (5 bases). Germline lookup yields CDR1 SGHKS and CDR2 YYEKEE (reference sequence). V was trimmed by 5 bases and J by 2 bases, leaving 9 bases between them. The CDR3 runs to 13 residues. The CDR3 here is CASRDGATDTQYF. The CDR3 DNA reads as TGTGCCAGCAGGGATGGGGCCACAGATACGCAGTATTTT.

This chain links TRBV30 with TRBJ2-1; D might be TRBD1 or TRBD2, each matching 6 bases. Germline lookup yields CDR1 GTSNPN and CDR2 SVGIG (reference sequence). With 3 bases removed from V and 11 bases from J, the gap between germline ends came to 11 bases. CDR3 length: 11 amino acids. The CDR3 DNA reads TGTGCCTGGAGCCAGGGGACTCAGCAGTTCTTC. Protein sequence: CAWSQGTQQFF.

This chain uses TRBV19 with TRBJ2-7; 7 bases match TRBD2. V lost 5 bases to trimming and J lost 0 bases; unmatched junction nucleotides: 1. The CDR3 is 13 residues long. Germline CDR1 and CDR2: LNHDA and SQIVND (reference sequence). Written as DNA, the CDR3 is TGTGCCAGTAGTTCTAGCGGCTCCTACGAGCAGTACTTC. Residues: CASSSSGSYEQYF.

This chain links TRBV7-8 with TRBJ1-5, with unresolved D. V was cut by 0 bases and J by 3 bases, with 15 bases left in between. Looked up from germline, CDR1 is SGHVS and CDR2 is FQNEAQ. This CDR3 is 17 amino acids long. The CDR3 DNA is TGTGCCAGCAGCTTAGCGGCATGGCCGAAACCCAATCAGCCCCAGCATTTT. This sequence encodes CASSLAAWPKPNQPQHF. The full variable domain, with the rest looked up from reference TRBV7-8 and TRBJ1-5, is GAGVSQSPRYKVAKRGQDVALRCDPISGHVSLFWYQQALGQGPEFLTYFQNEAQLDKSGLPSDRFFAERPEGSVSTLKIQRTQQEDSAVYLCASSLAAWPKPNQPQHFGDGTRLSIL.

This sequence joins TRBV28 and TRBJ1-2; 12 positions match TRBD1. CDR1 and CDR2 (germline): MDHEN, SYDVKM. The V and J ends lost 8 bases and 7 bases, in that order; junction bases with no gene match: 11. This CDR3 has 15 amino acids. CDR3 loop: CASWSPGTGGSGYTF. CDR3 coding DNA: TGTGCCAGCTGGTCGCCCGGGACAGGGGGCTCTGGCTACACCTTC.

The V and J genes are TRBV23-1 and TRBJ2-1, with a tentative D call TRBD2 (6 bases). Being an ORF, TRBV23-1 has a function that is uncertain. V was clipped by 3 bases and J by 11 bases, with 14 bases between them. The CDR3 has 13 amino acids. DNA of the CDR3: TGCGCCAGCAGTCACGCTAGCGAAGCTCAGCAGTTCTTC. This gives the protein CASSHASEAQQFF.

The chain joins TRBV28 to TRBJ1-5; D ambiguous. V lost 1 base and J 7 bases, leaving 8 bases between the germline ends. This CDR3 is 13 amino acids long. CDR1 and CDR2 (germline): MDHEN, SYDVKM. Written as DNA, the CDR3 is TGTGCCAGCAGTTTATTAAGAGGACAGCCCCAGCATTTT. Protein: CASSLLRGQPQHF.

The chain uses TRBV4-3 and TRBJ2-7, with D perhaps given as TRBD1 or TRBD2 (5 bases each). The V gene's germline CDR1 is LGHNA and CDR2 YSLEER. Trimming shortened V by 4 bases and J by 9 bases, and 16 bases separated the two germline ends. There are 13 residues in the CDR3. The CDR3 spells CASSPGTGLAQYF. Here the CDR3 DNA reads TGCGCCAGCAGCCCCGGCACGGGGCTGGCGCAGTACTTC.

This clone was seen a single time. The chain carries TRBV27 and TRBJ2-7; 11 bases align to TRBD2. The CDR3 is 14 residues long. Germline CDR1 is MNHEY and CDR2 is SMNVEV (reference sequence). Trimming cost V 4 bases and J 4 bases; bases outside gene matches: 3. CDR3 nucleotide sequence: TGTGCCAGCAGTTCGAGGACTAGCGGGTACGAGCAGTACGTC. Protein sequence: CASSSRTSGYEQYV.

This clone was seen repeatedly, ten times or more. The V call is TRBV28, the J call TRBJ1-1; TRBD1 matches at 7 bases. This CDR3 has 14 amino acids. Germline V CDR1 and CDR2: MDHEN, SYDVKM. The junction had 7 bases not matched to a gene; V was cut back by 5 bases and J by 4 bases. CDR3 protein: CASSPYRGGTEAFF. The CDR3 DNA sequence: TGTGCCAGCAGTCCCTACAGGGGTGGCACTGAAGCTTTCTTT.

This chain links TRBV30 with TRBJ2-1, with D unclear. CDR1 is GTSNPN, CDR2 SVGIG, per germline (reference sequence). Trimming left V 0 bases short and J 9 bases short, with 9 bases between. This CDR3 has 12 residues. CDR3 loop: CAWSVFLREQFF. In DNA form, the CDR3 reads TGTGCCTGGAGTGTTTTTTTACGTGAGCAGTTCTTC. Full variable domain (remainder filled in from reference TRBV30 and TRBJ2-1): SQTIHQWPATLVQPVGSPLSLECTVEGTSNPNLYWYRQAAGRGLQLLFYSVGIGQISSEVPQNLSASRPQDRQFILSSKKLLLSDSGFYLCAWSVFLREQFFGPGTRLTVL.